What follows is one T cell receptor (beta chain) and its context. Its antigen remains unidentified. Germline V gene sequence: CDR1 KGHSH, CDR2 LQKENI. CDR3 length: 14 amino acids. V was pared by 1 base and J by 0 bases, with 5 bases between. The time point: blood 4 weeks post-SBRT, at nephrectomy. This sample's treatment: 15 Gy SBRT to primary tumor, nephrectomy 4 weeks later. Nephrectomy followed 15 Gy stereotactic body radiation by 4 weeks. The sample originates from a study of radiation and T cells in renal cell carcinoma. General study results and limits: Top tumor clonotypes rose in blood 2 weeks post-radiation, then contracted.

The data were produced by immunoSEQ multiplex PCR, yet TCRdb's version contains in-frame clones alone and is incomplete. This table has 120,000 to 150,000 clones, 75% to 90% appearing once. This clonotype was obtained from a woman in her fifties or sixties with renal cell carcinoma. This chain links TRBV18 with TRBJ2-3, with D unresolved. The material was blood, obtained from a patient whose treatment included radiotherapy and nephrectomy. DNA for the CDR3: TGTGCCAGCTCACCACTAAGAAGCACAGATACGCAGTATTTT. Amino acid sequence: CASSPLRSTDTQYF.